The 30 T cell receptor beta chains given below trace back to one sample, sequenced in a study of blood T cell repertoires in COVID-19. TCRdb keeps only in-frame clones here, not all; method: immunoSEQ multiplex PCR. The table shows hundreds of thousands of clones, with roughly 90% occurring only once. The sample consisted of peripheral blood. These receptors originate from a man aged 60 to 69 with COVID-19, enrolled during active disease.

This chain joins TRBV28 and TRBJ2-3; 13 nucleotides line up with TRBD2. CDR3 length: 18 residues. The V and J ends lost 6 bases and 0 bases, in that order; junction bases with no gene match: 9. From germline, CDR1 is MDHEN and CDR2 SYDVKM. The CDR3 reads CASSQGLAGARSTDTQYF. CDR3 sequence (DNA): TGTGCCAGCAGCCAAGGACTAGCGGGGGCCCGTAGCACAGATACGCAGTATTTT.

The V call is TRBV7-2, the J call TRBJ2-2, with 7 bases lining up with TRBD2. The CDR3 extends over 16 amino acids. Germline CDR1 is SGHTA and CDR2 is FQGNSA. The J segment lost 0 bases and the V segment lost 5 bases, leaving 6 bases of the junction unmatched. The CDR3 loop reads CASSPREGSNTGELFF. CDR3 DNA: TGTGCCAGCAGCCCAAGGGAGGGCTCGAACACCGGGGAGCTGTTTTTT.

The chain is built from TRBV28 and TRBJ2-7; a weak D match, TRBD1 (5 bases). The CDR3 is 15 residues long. V lost 3 bases, J lost 7 bases, and 19 bases lay in between. Germline V lookup: CDR1 MDHEN, CDR2 SYDVKM. The CDR3 DNA reads TGTGCCAGCAGTTTTCCCAGGGCCGCAGTTGGGGAGCAGTACTTC. It translates to CASSFPRAAVGEQYF.

The rearrangement links TRBV20-1 to TRBJ1-2, with D perhaps matching TRBD1 (6 bases). This CDR3 contains 13 residues. With 3 bases removed from V and 2 bases from J, the gap between germline ends came to 10 bases. Per germline, CDR1 DFQATT and CDR2 SNEGSKA (reference sequence). CDR3 in DNA: TGCAGTGCTAGTGCAGGGGTCAACTATGGCTACACCTTC. It yields the protein CSASAGVNYGYTF.

V gene TRBV19 combines with J gene TRBJ2-7, with TRBD2 matching over 12 bases. Looked up from germline, CDR1 is LNHDA and CDR2 is SQIVND (reference sequence). V dropped 3 bases and J dropped 6; count of bases not matched to a gene: 12. The CDR3 runs 17 residues. CDR3: CASSIQTSGRSFPEQYF. CDR3 nucleotides: TGTGCCAGTAGTATTCAGACTAGCGGGAGATCCTTTCCCGAGCAGTACTTC.

This chain joins TRBV28 and TRBJ1-3; D ambiguous. Trimming pared 4 bases from V and 2 bases from J, leaving 9 bases between. The CDR3 is made up of 14 amino acids. Germline values: CDR1 MDHEN, CDR2 SYDVKM. The DNA of the CDR3 is TGTGCCAGCAGTTACACCAGGACTGGAAACACCATATATTTT. The encoded protein is CASSYTRTGNTIYF.

The chain has TRBV18 and TRBJ2-5, with 9 positions matching TRBD1. This CDR3 contains 14 residues. J lost 1 base, V lost 4 bases, and 1 base had no gene match. Germline loops: CDR1 KGHSH, CDR2 LQKENI. The CDR3 DNA is TGTGCCAGCTCACTGGGACAGGGCCAAGAGACCCAGTACTTC. The encoded protein is CASSLGQGQETQYF.

In this sample, this clone turned up once. The chain uses TRBV6-5 and TRBJ1-2; 7 bases fit TRBD1. Germline values: CDR1 MNHEY, CDR2 SVGAGI. The V segment lost 5 bases and the J segment 4 bases; nucleotides outside the gene matches: 7. This CDR3 has 14 residues. The CDR3 sequence is CASSTTGHTYGYTF. In nucleotides, the CDR3 is TGTGCCAGCAGTACGACAGGGCATACCTATGGCTACACCTTC.

This rearrangement joins TRBV11-2 to TRBJ1-3; perhaps TRBD1 as D (6 bases). CDR3 length: 15 residues. The germline V and J ends were trimmed by 5 bases and 1 base, with 12 bases remaining between them. Germline-derived CDR1 and CDR2 are SGHAT and FQNNGV. DNA for the CDR3: TGTGCCAGCAGCCAGACACAGGGATCTGGAAACACCATATATTTT. As protein: CASSQTQGSGNTIYF.

This chain links TRBV6-5 with TRBJ2-3; TRBD1 matches 8 bases. The ends lost 6 bases at V and 10 bases at J; junction bases unmatched: 12. CDR3 length: 14 amino acids. CDR1 and CDR2 (germline): MNHEY, SVGAGI. CDR3 nucleotides: TGTGCCAGCAGAAAGGACAGGGAATATAGGGCGCAGTATTTT. Amino acid sequence: CASRKDREYRAQYF.

The rearrangement joins TRBV15 to TRBJ2-7; TRBD2 might be the D (5 bases). V lost 4 bases and J 5 bases, leaving 12 bases between the germline ends. The CDR3 covers 13 residues. Germline loops: CDR1 LNHNV, CDR2 YYDKDF (reference sequence). For the CDR3, the DNA is TGTGCCACCAGCAAAGGACTTTCTAACGAGCAGTACTTC. Amino acids: CATSKGLSNEQYF.

J is TRBJ1-1 and V is TRBV7-9; D not resolved. Trimming shortened V by 1 base and J by 3 bases, and 6 bases separated the two germline ends. The CDR3 consists of 13 residues. In germline, CDR1 is SEHNR, CDR2 FQNEAQ (reference sequence). This chain's CDR3 is CASSLDGYTEAFF. For the CDR3, the DNA is TGTGCCAGCAGCTTAGACGGTTACACTGAAGCTTTCTTT.

V and J are TRBV6-6 and TRBJ2-1; D may be TRBD2 (5 bases). CDR1 MNHNY and CDR2 SVGAGI come from the germline V gene (reference sequence). This CDR3 spans 15 amino acids. V was cut by 0 bases and J by 5 bases, with 11 bases left in between. The CDR3 region has the DNA TGTGCCAGCAGTTACTCGATAGACGGGAACAATGAGCAGTTCTTC. It codes for CASSYSIDGNNEQFF.

The rearrangement links TRBV19 to TRBJ2-2; TRBD1 agrees at 7 bases. CDR3 length: 16 amino acids. The V segment lost 7 bases and the J segment 1 base; nucleotides outside the gene matches: 9. Germline V gene lookup returns CDR1 LNHDA and CDR2 SQIVND (reference sequence). The CDR3 is CASTDPDRENTGELFF. Written as DNA, the CDR3 is TGTGCCAGTACTGACCCCGACAGGGAGAACACCGGGGAGCTGTTTTTT.

The V and J genes are TRBV7-3 and TRBJ2-2; weak D call: TRBD2 (5 bases). Germline loops: CDR1 SGHTA, CDR2 FQGTGA. Between the trimmed V and J ends, which lost 5 bases and 6 bases, there was a span of 16 bases. The CDR3 contains 15 residues. CDR3 sequence (DNA): TGTGCCAGCAGCCCAAGGGAGACCCCCGCCGGGGAGCTGTTTTTT. As protein: CASSPRETPAGELFF.

The chain couples TRBV19 to TRBJ1-2; 9 bases match TRBD1. Germline CDR1 LNHDA, CDR2 SQIVND (reference sequence). The CDR3 totals 15 residues. Unmatched junction bases numbered 9, after V lost 6 bases and J lost 4 bases. In DNA form, the CDR3 reads TGTGCCAGTAGACCCGCGACAGGGGGTTCCTATGGCTACACCTTC. This codes for CASRPATGGSYGYTF.

The chain has TRBV19 and TRBJ1-1, with a possible D match to TRBD1 (5 bases). Germline CDR1 and CDR2: LNHDA and SQIVND (reference sequence). V lost 1 base to trimming and J lost 5 bases, with 11 bases between them. The CDR3 is 14 residues long. CDR3 in DNA: TGTGCCAGTAGTATAGGAGGGGACTTAACTGAAGCTTTCTTT. Protein sequence: CASSIGGDLTEAFF.

The V gene is TRBV12-3 or TRBV12-4, the J gene TRBJ2-7; 7 bases fit TRBD1. The CDR3 runs to 13 residues. Trimming at V came to 6 bases and at J to 6 bases, leaving 8 bases not matched to a gene. In DNA form, the CDR3 reads TGTGCCAGCAGCCAGTCACAGGGGATCGAGCAGTACTTC. Translating gives CASSQSQGIEQYF.

The chain couples TRBV2 to TRBJ2-3, with 7 positions matching TRBD2. The V segment lost 4 bases and the J segment 1 base; nucleotides outside the gene matches: 5. CDR1 SNHLY and CDR2 FYNNEI come from the germline V gene. CDR3 length: 15 residues. The CDR3 DNA reads as TGTGCCAGCAGTGGAACTAGCGCGCGCACAGATACGCAGTATTTT. This gives the protein CASSGTSARTDTQYF.

The genes are TRBV19 and TRBJ1-2; the D is unclear. V lost 11 bases and J 6 bases, leaving 10 bases between the germline ends. Germline loops: CDR1 LNHDA, CDR2 SQIVND (reference sequence). The CDR3 is 10 amino acids. DNA of the CDR3: TGTGCCGTAAGAGAGGATGGCTACACCTTC. Its protein is CAVREDGYTF.

The J gene is TRBJ2-7, the V gene TRBV21-1; TRBD1, the table's D call, was not compared with the DNA. TRBV21-1 is flagged as a pseudogene. The length of the CDR3 is 14 residues. The CDR3 DNA reads as TGTGCCAGCAGCACCTACAGGGAATACTACGAGCAGTACTTC. It translates to CASSTYREYYEQYF.

The rearrangement joins TRBV18 to TRBJ1-3; 8 bases agree with TRBD1. V shed 4 bases, J shed 0 bases, and the junction held 2 bases outside the gene matches. CDR1 and CDR2 from the germline V gene are KGHSH and LQKENI. The CDR3 is made up of 15 amino acids. The DNA for the CDR3 is TGTGCCAGCTCACGGGGACAGGCCTCTGGAAACACCATATATTTT. Translating it yields CASSRGQASGNTIYF. The full variable domain, its missing parts supplied by reference TRBV18 and TRBJ1-3, is NAGVMQNPRHLVRRRGQEARLRCSPMKGHSHVYWYRQLPEEGLKFMVYLQKENIIDESGMPKERFSAEFPKEGPSILRIQQVVRGDSAAYFCASSRGQASGNTIYFGEGSWLTVV.

The V and J genes are TRBV6-5 and TRBJ1-1; no firm D call. V lost 0 bases to trimming and J lost 4 bases, with 9 bases between them. The CDR3 is 14 amino acids. Per germline, CDR1 MNHEY and CDR2 SVGAGI. CDR3 bases: TGTGCCAGCAGTTACTCGGAGGGAATCACTGAAGCTTTCTTT. Residues: CASSYSEGITEAFF.

The chain uses TRBV10-2 and TRBJ2-5; 11 nucleotides align to TRBD2. Germline V lookup: CDR1 WSHSY, CDR2 SAAADI. The CDR3 has 14 residues. V was clipped by 2 bases and J by 11 bases; unmatched bases: 7. The CDR3 is CASSESSGGVRQYF. CDR3 sequence (DNA): TGCGCCAGCAGTGAGAGTAGCGGGGGGGTTAGACAGTACTTC.

The CDR3 sequence: CASSLTGTESTEAFF. Written as DNA, the CDR3 is TGTGCCAGCAGCTTAACCGGGACAGAGAGCACTGAAGCTTTCTTT. The chain is built from TRBV7-2 and TRBJ1-1; 7 positions agree with TRBD1. The CDR3 is 15 amino acids. CDR1 is SGHTA and CDR2 is FQGNSA in the germline V gene. Losses at the gene ends were 2 bases for V and 4 bases for J; bases not matched to a gene: 7.

This chain uses TRBV19 with TRBJ1-3; D is ambiguous. The CDR3 contains 17 residues. The V gene lost 2 bases and the J gene lost 0 bases, with 14 bases spanning the gap. Germline V lookup: CDR1 LNHDA, CDR2 SQIVND (reference sequence). This CDR3 is CASSITSGYYSGNTIYF. CDR3 nucleotides: TGTGCCAGTAGTATAACCTCTGGGTACTACTCTGGAAACACCATATATTTT. The full variable domain, rest sourced from reference TRBV19 and TRBJ1-3, is DGGITQSPKYLFRKEGQNVTLSCEQNLNHDAMYWYRQDPGQGLRLIYYSQIVNDFQKGDIAEGYSVSREKKESFPLTVTSAQKNPTAFYLCASSITSGYYSGNTIYFGEGSWLTVV.

There are a few counts of this clone. This CDR3 is CASSPLEGYEQYF. DNA for the CDR3: TGTGCCAGCAGCCCGCTGGAGGGCTACGAGCAGTACTTC. This chain connects TRBV3-1 (or the pseudogene TRBV3-2) to TRBJ2-7; possibly TRBD2 for D (6 bases). V dropped 4 bases and J dropped 3 bases, with 10 bases sitting between them. This CDR3 region has 13 residues. Germline V gives CDR1 LGHDT, CDR2 YNNKEL (reference sequence).

The chain carries TRBV10-3 and TRBJ1-3, with TRBD1 identical over 8 bases. The trim removed 6 bases at V and 0 bases at J, leaving 13 bases unmatched. Germline assignment: CDR1 ENHRY and CDR2 SYGVKD. This CDR3 is built from 18 residues. The chain's CDR3 is CAIRGDGTGFSSGNTIYF. DNA of the CDR3: TGTGCCATCAGGGGGGACGGGACAGGCTTCTCCTCTGGAAACACCATATATTTT.

This clone was detected once. V usage is TRBV13 and J usage is TRBJ1-1; D not certain. This CDR3 contains 13 residues. Trimming took off 2 bases at V and 1 base at J, with 5 bases between the two ends. The germline V gene encodes CDR1 PRHDT and CDR2 FYEKMQ (reference sequence). The CDR3 DNA reads TGTGCCAGCAGCTTATCAGGGAACACTGAAGCTTTCTTT. This translates into CASSLSGNTEAFF.

This clone was counted a single time. The chain couples TRBV4-3 to TRBJ1-2, with TRBD1 as a possible D gene (5 bases). The V gene's germline CDR1 is LGHNA and CDR2 YSLEER. The CDR3 spans 14 residues. Trimming shortened V by 1 base and J by 4 bases, and 10 bases separated the two germline ends. Here the CDR3 DNA reads TGCGCCAGCAGCCAAGCTCAGGGCGTCTATGGCTACACCTTC. Its translation is CASSQAQGVYGYTF.